This T cell receptor (beta chain) is from a study of T-cell memory formation after mild COVID-19. cDNA libraries for TCR alpha and TCR beta, carrying sample barcodes and UMIs, came from 5'RACE with constant-segment primers. Each CDR3 protein is one row after TCRdb ran MiXCR on the 5' RACE reads. The data show 400,000 to 500,000 distinct CDR3 sequences, around 20% seen once. Germline lookup yields CDR1 SGHNT and CDR2 YYREEE (reference sequence). Trimming removed 2 bases from V and 7 bases from J, with 15 bases in between. The CDR3 length is 14 residues. This clonotype was recorded a few times. The chain couples TRBV5-4 to TRBJ1-1; D is possibly TRBD1 (6 bases). Specimen: PBMCs or a T cell subset sorted from them (not recorded which). This clonotype was sampled from an adult woman who had mild COVID-19 (a few samples of this study predate the infection). Cell type and time point are not known. As DNA, the CDR3 is TGTGCCAGCAGCTTACTCGGACAGCAGGATGAAGCTTTCTTT. It translates to CASSLLGQQDEAFF.